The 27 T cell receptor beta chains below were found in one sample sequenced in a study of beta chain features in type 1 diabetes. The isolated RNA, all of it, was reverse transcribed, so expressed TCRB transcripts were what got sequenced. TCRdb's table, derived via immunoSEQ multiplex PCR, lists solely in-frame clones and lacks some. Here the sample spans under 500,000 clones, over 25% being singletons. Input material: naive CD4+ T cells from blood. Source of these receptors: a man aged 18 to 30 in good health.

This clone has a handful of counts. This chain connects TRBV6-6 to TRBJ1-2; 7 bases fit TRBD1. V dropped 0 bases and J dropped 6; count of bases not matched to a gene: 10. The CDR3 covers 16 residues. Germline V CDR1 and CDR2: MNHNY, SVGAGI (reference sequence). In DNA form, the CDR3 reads TGTGCCAGCAGTTACTCCACGGCGGACAGGAACAATGGCTACACCTTC. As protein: CASSYSTADRNNGYTF.

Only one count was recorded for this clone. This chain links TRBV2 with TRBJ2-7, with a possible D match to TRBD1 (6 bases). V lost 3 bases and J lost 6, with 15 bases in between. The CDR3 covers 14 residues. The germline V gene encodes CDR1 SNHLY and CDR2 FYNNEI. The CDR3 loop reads CASSEGAGRAEQYF. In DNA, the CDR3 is TGTGCCAGCAGTGAGGGGGCAGGGCGTGCCGAGCAGTACTTC.

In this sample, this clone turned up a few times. As DNA, the CDR3 is TGTGCCAGCAGCTCCCAGCGAGCCACTGTTGCAACTAATGAAAAACTGTTTTTT. Translated: CASSSQRATVATNEKLFF. The chain joins TRBV7-2 to TRBJ1-4; D is ambiguous. Per germline, CDR1 SGHTA and CDR2 FQGNSA. V was pared by 4 bases and J by 0 bases, with 18 bases between. The CDR3 is 18 amino acids.

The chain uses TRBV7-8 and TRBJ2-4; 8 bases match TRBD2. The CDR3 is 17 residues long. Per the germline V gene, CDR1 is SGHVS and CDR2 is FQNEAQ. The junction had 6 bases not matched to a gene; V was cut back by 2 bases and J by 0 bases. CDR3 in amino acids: CASSLLAGSIAKNIQYF. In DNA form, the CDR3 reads TGTGCCAGCAGCTTATTAGCGGGAAGTATAGCCAAAAACATTCAGTACTTC.

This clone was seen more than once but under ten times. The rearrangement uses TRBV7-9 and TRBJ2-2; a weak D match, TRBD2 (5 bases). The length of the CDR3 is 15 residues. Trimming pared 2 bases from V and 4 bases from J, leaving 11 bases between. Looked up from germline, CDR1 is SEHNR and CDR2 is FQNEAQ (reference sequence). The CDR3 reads CASSLNTGFTGELFF. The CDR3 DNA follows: TGTGCCAGCAGCTTAAACACGGGGTTCACCGGGGAGCTGTTTTTT.

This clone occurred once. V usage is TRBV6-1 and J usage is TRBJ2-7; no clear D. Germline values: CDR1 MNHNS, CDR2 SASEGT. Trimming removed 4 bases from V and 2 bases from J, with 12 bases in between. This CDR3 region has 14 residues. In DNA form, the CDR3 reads TGTGCCAGCAGTGCGTCTGGCAAAACCTACGAGCAGTACTTC. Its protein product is CASSASGKTYEQYF.

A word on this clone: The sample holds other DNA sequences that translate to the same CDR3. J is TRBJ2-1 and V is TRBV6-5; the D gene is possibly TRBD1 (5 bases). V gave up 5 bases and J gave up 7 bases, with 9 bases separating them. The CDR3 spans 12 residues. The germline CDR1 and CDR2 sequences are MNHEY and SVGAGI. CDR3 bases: TGTGCCAGCAGTAGAGCAGGGAATGAGCAGTTCTTC. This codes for CASSRAGNEQFF.

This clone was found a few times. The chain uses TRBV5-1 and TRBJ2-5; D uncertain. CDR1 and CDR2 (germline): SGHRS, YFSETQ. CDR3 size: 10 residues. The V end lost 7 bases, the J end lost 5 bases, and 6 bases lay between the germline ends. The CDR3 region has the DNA TGCGCCAGCTCCAGGGAGACCCAGTACTTC. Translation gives CASSRETQYF.

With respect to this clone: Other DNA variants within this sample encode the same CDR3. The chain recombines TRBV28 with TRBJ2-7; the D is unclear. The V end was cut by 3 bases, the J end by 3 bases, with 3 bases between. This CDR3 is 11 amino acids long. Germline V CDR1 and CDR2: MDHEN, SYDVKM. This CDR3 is CASSLGYEQYF. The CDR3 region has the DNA TGTGCCAGCAGTTTGGGCTACGAGCAGTACTTC.

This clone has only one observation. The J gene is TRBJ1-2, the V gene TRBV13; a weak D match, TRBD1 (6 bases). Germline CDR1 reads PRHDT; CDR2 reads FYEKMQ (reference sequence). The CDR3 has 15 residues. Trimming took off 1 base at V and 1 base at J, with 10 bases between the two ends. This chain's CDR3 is CASSLDREYNYGYTF. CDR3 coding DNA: TGTGCCAGCAGCTTAGACAGGGAATATAACTATGGCTACACCTTC.

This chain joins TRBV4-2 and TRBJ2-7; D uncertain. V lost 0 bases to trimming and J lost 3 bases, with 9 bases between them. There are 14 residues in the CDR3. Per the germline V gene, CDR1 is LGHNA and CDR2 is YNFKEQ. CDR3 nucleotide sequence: TGTGCCAGCAGCCAAGATCGACTCGGCTACGAGCAGTACTTC. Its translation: CASSQDRLGYEQYF.

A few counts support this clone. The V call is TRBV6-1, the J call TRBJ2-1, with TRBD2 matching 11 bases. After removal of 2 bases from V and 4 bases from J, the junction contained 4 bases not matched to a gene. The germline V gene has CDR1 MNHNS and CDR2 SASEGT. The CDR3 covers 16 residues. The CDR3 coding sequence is TGTGCCAGCAGTGAAATGGGGACTAGCGGATACAATGAGCAGTTCTTC. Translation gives CASSEMGTSGYNEQFF.

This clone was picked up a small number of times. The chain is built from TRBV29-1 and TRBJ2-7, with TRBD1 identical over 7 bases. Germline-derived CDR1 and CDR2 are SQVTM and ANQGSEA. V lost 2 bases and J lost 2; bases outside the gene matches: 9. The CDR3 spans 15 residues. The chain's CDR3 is CSVESFRTGTYEQYF. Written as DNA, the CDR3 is TGCAGCGTTGAATCTTTTCGGACAGGAACCTACGAGCAGTACTTC.

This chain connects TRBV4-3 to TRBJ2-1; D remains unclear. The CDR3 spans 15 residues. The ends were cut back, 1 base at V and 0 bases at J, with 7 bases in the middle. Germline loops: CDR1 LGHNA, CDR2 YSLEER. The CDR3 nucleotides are TGCGCCAGCAGCCAAGCCAGCTACTCCTACAATGAGCAGTTCTTC. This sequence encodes CASSQASYSYNEQFF.

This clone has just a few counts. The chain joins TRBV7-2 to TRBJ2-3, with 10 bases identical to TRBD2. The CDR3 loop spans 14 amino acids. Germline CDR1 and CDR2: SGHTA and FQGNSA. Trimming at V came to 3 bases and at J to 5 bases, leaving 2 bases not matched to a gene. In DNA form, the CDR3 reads TGTGCCAGCAGCTTGCTAGCGGGAGTAGATACGCAGTATTTT. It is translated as CASSLLAGVDTQYF.

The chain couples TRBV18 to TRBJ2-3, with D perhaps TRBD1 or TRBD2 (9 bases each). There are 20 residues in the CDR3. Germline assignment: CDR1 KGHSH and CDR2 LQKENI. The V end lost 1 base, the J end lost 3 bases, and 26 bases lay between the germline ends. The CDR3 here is CASSPLQGALAGVSTDTQYF. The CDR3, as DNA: TGTGCCAGCTCACCACTACAGGGGGCTTTAGCGGGAGTGAGTACAGATACGCAGTATTTT.

CDR3 sequence: CAMGLFSYEQYF. Written as DNA, the CDR3 is TGTGCCATGGGACTATTCTCCTACGAGCAGTACTTC. The J gene is TRBJ2-7, the V gene TRBV30; 7 bases are a match to TRBD2. J was trimmed by 0 bases and V by 8 bases; bases with no gene match: 4. This CDR3 has 12 residues. Germline loops: CDR1 GTSNPN, CDR2 SVGIG (reference sequence).

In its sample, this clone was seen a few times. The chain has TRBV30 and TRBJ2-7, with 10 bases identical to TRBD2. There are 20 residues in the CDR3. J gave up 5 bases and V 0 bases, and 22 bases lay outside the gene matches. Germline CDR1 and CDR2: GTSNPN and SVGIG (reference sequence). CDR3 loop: CAWSVMRGTKGGLAINEQYF. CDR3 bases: TGTGCCTGGAGTGTAATGAGGGGGACCAAAGGGGGACTAGCGATCAACGAGCAGTACTTC.

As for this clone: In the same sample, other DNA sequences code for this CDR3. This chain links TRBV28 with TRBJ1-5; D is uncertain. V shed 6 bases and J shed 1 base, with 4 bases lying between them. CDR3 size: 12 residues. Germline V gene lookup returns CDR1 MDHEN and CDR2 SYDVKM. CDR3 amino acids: CASRDSNQPQHF. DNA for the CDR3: TGTGCCAGCAGAGACAGCAATCAGCCCCAGCATTTT.

The CDR3 protein is CASSLDRASVNEQFF. The CDR3 DNA follows: TGTGCCAGCAGCTTAGACAGGGCAAGTGTCAATGAGCAGTTCTTC. The chain has TRBV7-7 and TRBJ2-1, with D perhaps TRBD1 (6 bases). V gave up 1 base and J gave up 6 bases, with 13 bases separating them. The CDR3 length is 15 residues. CDR1 and CDR2 (germline): SSHAT, FNYEAQ (reference sequence).

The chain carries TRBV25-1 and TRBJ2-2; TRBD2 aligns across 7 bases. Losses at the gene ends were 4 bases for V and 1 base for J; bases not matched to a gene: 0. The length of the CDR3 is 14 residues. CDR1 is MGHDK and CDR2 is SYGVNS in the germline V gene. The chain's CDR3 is CASSASGNTGELFF. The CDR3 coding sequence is TGTGCCAGCAGTGCTAGCGGGAACACCGGGGAGCTGTTTTTT. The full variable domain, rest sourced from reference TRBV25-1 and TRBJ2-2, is EADIYQTPRYLVIGTGKKITLECSQTMGHDKMYWYQQDPGMELHLIHYSYGVNSTEKGDLSSESTVSRIRTEHFPLTLESARPSHTSQYLCASSASGNTGELFFGEGSRLTVL.

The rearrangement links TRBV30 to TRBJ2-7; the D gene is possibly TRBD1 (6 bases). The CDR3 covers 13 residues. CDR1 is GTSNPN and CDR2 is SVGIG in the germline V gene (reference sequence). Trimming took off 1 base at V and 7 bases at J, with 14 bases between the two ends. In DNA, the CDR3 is TGTGCCTGGAGTGCCAACAGGGAGAGGGAGCAGTACTTC. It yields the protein CAWSANREREQYF.

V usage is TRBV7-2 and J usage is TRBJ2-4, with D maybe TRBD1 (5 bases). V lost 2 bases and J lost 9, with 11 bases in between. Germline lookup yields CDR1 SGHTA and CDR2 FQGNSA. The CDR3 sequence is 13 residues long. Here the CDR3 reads CASSLQGGAIQYF. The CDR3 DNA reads TGTGCCAGCAGCTTACAGGGCGGCGCCATTCAGTACTTC.

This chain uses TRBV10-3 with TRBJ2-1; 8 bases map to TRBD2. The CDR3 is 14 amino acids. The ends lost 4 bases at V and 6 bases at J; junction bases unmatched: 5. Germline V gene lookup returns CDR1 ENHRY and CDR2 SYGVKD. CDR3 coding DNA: TGTGCCATCAGTGTTACCGGGACTAGCAATGAGCAGTTCTTC. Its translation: CAISVTGTSNEQFF.

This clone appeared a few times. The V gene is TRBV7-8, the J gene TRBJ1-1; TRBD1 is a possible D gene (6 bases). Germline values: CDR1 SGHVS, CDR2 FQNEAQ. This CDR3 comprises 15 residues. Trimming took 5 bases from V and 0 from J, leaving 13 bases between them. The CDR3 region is CASSARRGLNTEAFF. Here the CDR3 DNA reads TGTGCCAGCAGCGCGCGCAGGGGCCTGAACACTGAAGCTTTCTTT.

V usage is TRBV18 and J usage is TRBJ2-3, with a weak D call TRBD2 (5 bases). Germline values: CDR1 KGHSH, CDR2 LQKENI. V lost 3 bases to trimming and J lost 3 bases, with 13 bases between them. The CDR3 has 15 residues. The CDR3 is CASSPTRAATDTQYF. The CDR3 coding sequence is TGTGCCAGCTCACCTACTAGGGCCGCAACAGATACGCAGTATTTT.

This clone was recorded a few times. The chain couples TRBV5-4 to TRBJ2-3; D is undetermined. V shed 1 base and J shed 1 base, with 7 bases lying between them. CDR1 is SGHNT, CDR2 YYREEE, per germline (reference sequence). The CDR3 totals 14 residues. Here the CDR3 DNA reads TGTGCCAGCAGCTTGCGGGCGGGCACAGATACGCAGTATTTT. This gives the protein CASSLRAGTDTQYF.